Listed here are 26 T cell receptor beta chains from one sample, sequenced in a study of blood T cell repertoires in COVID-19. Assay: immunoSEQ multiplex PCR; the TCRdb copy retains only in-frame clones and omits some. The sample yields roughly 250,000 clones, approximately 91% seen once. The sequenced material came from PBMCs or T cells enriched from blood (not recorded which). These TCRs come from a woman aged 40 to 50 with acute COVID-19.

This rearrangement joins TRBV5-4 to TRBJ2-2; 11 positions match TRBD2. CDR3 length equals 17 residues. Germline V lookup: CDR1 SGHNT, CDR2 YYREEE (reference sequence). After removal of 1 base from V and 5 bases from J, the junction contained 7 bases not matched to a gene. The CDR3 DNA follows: TGTGCCAGCAGCTTGATTAGCGGGAGGGCCGAAACCGGGGAGCTGTTTTTT. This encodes CASSLISGRAETGELFF.

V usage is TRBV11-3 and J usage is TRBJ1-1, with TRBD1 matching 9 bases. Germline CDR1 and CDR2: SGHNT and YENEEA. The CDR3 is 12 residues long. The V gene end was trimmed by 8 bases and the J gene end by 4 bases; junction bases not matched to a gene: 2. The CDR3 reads CASSGQGTEAFF. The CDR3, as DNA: TGTGCCAGCTCGGGACAGGGCACTGAAGCTTTCTTT.

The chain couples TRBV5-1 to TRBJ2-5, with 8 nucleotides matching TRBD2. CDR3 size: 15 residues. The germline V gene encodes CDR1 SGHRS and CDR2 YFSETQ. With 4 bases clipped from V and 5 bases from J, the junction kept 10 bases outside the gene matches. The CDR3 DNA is TGCGCCAGCAGCCCGGGACTAGACGGCTGGGAGACCCAGTACTTC. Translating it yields CASSPGLDGWETQYF.

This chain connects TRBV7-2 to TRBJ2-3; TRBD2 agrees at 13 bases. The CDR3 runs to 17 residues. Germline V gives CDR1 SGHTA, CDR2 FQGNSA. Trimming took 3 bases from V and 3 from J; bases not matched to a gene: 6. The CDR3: CASSFTSGGGLTDTQYF. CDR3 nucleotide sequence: TGTGCCAGCAGCTTCACTAGCGGGGGGGGCTTGACAGATACGCAGTATTTT.

In DNA, the CDR3 is TGTGCCAGCAGCTTAGCTGGACAGGGTTTCAGCTCTGGAAACACCATATATTTT. Residues: CASSLAGQGFSSGNTIYF. The rearrangement joins TRBV7-6 to TRBJ1-3; 8 bases are shared with TRBD1. V shed 0 bases and J 0 bases; nucleotides not matched to a gene: 7. Per germline, CDR1 SGHVS and CDR2 FNYEAQ. The length of the CDR3 is 18 residues.

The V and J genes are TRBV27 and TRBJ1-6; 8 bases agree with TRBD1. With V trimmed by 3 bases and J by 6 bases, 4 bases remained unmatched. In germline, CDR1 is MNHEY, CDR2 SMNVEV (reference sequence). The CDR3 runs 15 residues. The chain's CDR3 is CASSLDRVPNSPLHF. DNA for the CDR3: TGTGCCAGCAGTTTGGACAGGGTCCCTAATTCACCCCTCCACTTT.

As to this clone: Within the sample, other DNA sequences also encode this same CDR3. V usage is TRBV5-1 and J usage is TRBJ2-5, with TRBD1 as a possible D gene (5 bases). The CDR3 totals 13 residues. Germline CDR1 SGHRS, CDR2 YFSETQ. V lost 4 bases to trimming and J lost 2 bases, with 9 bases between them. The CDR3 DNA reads TGCGCCAGCAGCCAGGGTAGTCAAGAGACCCAGTACTTC. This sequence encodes CASSQGSQETQYF.

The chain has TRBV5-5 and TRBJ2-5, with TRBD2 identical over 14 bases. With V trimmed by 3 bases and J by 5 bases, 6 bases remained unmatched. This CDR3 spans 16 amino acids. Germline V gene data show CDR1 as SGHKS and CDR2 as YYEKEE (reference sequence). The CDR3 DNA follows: TGTGCCAGCAGCTCCCGACTAGCGGGGGGGCGGGAGACCCAGTACTTC. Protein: CASSSRLAGGRETQYF.

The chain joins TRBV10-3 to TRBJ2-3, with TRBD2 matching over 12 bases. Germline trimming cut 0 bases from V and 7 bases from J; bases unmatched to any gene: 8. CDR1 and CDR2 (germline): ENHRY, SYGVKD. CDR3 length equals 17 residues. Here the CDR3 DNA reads TGTGCCATCAGTGAGTCTCCTCTAGCGGGGGGGCCATATACGCAGTATTTT. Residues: CAISESPLAGGPYTQYF.

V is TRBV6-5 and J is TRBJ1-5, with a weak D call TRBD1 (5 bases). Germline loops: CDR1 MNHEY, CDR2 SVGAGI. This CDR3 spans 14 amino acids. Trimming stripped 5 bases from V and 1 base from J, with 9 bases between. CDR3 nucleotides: TGTGCCAGCAGTCCAGGGCCGAGCAATCAGCCCCAGCATTTT. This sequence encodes CASSPGPSNQPQHF.

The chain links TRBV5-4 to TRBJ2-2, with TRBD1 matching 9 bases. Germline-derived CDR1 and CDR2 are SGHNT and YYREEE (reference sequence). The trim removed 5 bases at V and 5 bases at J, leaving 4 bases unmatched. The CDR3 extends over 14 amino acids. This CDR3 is CASSRQGVTGELFF. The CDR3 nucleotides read TGTGCCAGCAGTCGACAGGGGGTAACCGGGGAGCTGTTTTTT.

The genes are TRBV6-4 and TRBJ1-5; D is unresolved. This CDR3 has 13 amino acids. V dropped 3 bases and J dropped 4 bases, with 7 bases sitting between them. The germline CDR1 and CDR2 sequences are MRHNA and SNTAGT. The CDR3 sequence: CASSETGNQPQHF. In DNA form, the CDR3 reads TGTGCCAGCAGTGAGACGGGTAATCAGCCCCAGCATTTT.

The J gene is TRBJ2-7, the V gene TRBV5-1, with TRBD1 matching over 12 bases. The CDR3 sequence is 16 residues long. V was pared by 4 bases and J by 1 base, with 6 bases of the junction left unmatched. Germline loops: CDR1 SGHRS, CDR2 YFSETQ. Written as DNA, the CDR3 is TGCGCCAGCAGCGGGGGACAGGGGGCTGGGTCCTACGAGCAGTACTTC. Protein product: CASSGGQGAGSYEQYF.

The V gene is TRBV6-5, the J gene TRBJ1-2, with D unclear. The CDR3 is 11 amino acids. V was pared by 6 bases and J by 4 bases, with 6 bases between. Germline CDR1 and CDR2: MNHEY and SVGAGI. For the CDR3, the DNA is TGTGCCAGCAGGTTCGGCTATGGCTACACCTTC. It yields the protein CASRFGYGYTF.

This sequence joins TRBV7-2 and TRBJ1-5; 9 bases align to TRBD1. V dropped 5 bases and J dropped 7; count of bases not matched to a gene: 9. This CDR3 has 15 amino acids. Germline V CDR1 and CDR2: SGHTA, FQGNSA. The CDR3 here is CASSTSGTGRQPQHF. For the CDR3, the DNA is TGTGCCAGCAGCACATCCGGGACAGGGAGACAGCCCCAGCATTTT.

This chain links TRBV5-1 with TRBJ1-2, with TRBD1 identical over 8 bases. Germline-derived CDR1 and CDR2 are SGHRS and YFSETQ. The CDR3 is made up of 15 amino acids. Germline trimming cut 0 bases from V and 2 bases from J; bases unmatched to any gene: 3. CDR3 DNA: TGCGCCAGCAGCTTGGCCGGGACAGGCAACTATGGCTACACCTTC. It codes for CASSLAGTGNYGYTF.

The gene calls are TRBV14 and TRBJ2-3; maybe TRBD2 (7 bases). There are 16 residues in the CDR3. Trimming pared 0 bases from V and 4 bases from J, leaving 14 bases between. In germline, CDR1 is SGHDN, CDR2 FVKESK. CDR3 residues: CASSQEGGAVADTQYF. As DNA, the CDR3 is TGTGCCAGCAGCCAAGAAGGGGGGGCGGTGGCAGATACGCAGTATTTT.

The chain's CDR3 is CASSSAGLAGVNEQYF. The CDR3 nucleotides read TGTGCCAGCAGCTCCGCGGGACTAGCGGGAGTAAACGAGCAGTACTTC. The genes are TRBV5-4 and TRBJ2-7; 14 bases map to TRBD2. CDR1 SGHNT and CDR2 YYREEE come from the germline V gene (reference sequence). The V and J ends lost 3 bases and 5 bases, in that order; junction bases with no gene match: 7. The CDR3 contains 16 residues.

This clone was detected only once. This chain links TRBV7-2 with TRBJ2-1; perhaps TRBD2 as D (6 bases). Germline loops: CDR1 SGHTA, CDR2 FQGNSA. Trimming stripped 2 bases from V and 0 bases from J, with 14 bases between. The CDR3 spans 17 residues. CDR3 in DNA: TGTGCCAGCAGCTTAATACACGTCGGGAGCTCCTACAATGAGCAGTTCTTC. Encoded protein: CASSLIHVGSSYNEQFF.

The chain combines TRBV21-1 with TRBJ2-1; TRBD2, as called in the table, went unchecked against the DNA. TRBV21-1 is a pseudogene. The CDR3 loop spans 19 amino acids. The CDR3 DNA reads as TGTGCCAGCAGCAATGAGGGAGGGCGGGAGGTCGTCTCCTACAATGAGCAGTTCTTC. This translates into CASSNEGGREVVSYNEQFF.

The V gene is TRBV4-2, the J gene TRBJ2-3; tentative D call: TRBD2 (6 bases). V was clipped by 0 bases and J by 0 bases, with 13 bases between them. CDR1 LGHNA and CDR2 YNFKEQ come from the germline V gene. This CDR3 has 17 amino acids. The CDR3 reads CASSQDHQGLSTDTQYF. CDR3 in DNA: TGTGCCAGCAGCCAAGATCATCAGGGACTTAGCACAGATACGCAGTATTTT.

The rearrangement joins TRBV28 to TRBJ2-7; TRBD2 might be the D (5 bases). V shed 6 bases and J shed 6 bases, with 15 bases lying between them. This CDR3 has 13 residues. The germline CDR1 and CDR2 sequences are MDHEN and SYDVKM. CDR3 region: CASRRPDGGEQYF. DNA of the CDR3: TGTGCCAGCAGGCGCCCCGACGGAGGCGAGCAGTACTTC.

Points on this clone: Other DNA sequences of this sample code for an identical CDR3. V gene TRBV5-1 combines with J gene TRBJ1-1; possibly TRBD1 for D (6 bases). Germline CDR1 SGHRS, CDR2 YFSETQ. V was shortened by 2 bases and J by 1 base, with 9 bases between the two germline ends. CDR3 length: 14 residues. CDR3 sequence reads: CASSFGGGNTEAFF. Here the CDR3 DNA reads TGCGCCAGCAGCTTTGGGGGCGGGAACACTGAAGCTTTCTTT.

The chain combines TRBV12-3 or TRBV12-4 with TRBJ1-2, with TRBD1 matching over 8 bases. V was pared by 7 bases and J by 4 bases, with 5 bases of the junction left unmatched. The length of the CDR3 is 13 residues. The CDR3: CASTLGQAYGYTF. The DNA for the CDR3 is TGTGCCAGCACCCTGGGACAGGCCTATGGCTACACCTTC.

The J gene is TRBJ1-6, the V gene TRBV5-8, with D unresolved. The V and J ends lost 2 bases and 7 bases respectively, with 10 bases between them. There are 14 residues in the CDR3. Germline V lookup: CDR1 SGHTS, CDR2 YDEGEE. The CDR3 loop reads CASSFAIENSPLHF. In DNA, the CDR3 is TGTGCCAGCAGCTTCGCCATAGAGAATTCACCCCTCCACTTT.

The CDR3 DNA reads as TGTGCCAGCAGCCCCCAAGCGGGCCCTGAGCAGTTCTTC. Its translation is CASSPQAGPEQFF. This chain connects TRBV7-2 to TRBJ2-1, with D perhaps matching TRBD2 (6 bases). This CDR3 has 13 amino acids. V was clipped by 5 bases and J by 9 bases, with 14 bases between them. Germline CDR1 is SGHTA and CDR2 is FQGNSA.